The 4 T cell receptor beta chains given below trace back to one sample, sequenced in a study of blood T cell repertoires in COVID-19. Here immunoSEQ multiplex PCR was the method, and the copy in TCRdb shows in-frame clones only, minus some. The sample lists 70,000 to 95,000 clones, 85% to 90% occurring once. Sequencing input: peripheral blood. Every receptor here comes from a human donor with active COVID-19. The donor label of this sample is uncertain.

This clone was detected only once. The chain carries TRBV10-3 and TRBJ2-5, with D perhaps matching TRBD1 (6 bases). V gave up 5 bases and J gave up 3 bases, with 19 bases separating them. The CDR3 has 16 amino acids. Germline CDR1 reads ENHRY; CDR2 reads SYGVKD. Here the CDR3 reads CAISSRFGTNKETQYF. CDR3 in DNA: TGTGCCATCAGTTCCCGATTCGGGACAAACAAAGAGACCCAGTACTTC.

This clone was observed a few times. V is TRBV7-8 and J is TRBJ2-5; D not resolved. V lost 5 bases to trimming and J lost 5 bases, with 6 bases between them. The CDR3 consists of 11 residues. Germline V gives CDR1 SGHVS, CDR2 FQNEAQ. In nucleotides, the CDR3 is TGTGCCAGCAGCCCCCGGGAGACCCAGTACTTC. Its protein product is CASSPRETQYF.

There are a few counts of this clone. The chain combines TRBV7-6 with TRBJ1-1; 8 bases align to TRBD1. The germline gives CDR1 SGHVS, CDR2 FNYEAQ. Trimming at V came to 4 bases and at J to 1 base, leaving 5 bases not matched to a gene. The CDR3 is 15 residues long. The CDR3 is CASSYRQGRNTEAFF. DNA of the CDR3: TGTGCCAGCAGCTATCGACAGGGGCGGAACACTGAAGCTTTCTTT.

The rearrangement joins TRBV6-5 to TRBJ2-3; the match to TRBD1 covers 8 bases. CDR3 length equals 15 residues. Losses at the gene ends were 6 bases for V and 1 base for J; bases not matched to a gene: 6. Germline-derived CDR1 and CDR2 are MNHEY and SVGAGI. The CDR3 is CASSAGGAGTDTQYF. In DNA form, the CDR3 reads TGTGCCAGCAGCGCAGGGGGCGCGGGCACAGATACGCAGTATTTT.